This TCR beta chain was profiled in a study of cytomegalovirus exposure and HLA in healthy donors. PCR was performed using 60 Vbeta and 13 Jbeta primers. The data were produced by immunoSEQ multiplex PCR, yet TCRdb's version contains in-frame clones alone and is incomplete. The sample comprises 90,000 or so clones, just under 70% of which are singletons, and more than 12% rests with the top ten. After removal of 5 bases from V and 5 bases from J, the junction contained 8 bases not matched to a gene. This CDR3 comprises 15 residues. Per germline, CDR1 SNHLY and CDR2 FYNNEI. The sequencing input was PBMCs. The chain employs TRBV2 and TRBJ1-4; 7 nucleotides line up with TRBD1. The TCR comes from a woman aged 45-65 years in good health and CMV-seropositive. The CDR3 DNA reads TGTGCCAGCAGTCTCTTGAGACAGGGAAATGAAAAACTGTTTTTT. It specifies CASSLLRQGNEKLFF. Filled out from reference TRBV2 and TRBJ1-4, the complete variable domain reads EPEVTQTPSHQVTQMGQEVILRCVPISNHLYFYWYRQILGQKVEFLVSFYNNEISEKSEIFDDQFSVERPDGSNFTLKIRSTKLEDSAMYFCASSLLRQGNEKLFFGSGTQLSVL.